One sample yielded the 20 T cell receptor beta chains listed below, sequenced in a study of blood T cell repertoires in COVID-19. Profiling relied on immunoSEQ multiplex PCR, and the TCRdb table lists in-frame clones only, not all of them. This sample has 150,000 or so clones; approximately 86% occur once, and the top ten carry about 4.1%. Sequencing input: PBMCs or T cells enriched from blood (not recorded which). All receptors come from a middle-aged woman who had been exposed to COVID-19.

In its sample, this clone was seen a few times. The rearrangement links TRBV7-2 to TRBJ2-7, with unresolved D. Germline assignment: CDR1 SGHTA and CDR2 FQGNSA. This CDR3 has 13 residues. With 3 bases removed from V and 1 base from J, the gap between germline ends came to 7 bases. The CDR3 DNA is TGTGCCAGCAGCTTCACGGGTTCCTACGAGCAGTACTTC. Amino acids: CASSFTGSYEQYF.

The chain employs TRBV11-2 and TRBJ2-3; the match to TRBD2 covers 7 bases. The V segment lost 3 bases and the J segment 6 bases; nucleotides outside the gene matches: 9. The germline V gene encodes CDR1 SGHAT and CDR2 FQNNGV. This CDR3 has 15 residues. In DNA form, the CDR3 reads TGTGCCAGCAGCTTCGGGATGGCGGGGGTGGATACGCAGTATTTT. Amino acids: CASSFGMAGVDTQYF.

CDR3 region: CASSERDRGTGELFF. CDR3 nucleotides: TGCGCCAGCAGCGAACGGGACAGGGGGACCGGGGAGCTGTTTTTT. This chain joins TRBV5-1 and TRBJ2-2; 11 bases match TRBD1. This CDR3 has 15 amino acids. The junction had 4 bases not matched to a gene; V was cut back by 4 bases and J by 5 bases. The V gene's germline CDR1 is SGHRS and CDR2 YFSETQ. Based on the CDR3 plus reference TRBV5-1 and TRBJ2-2, the full variable domain is KAGVTQTPRYLIKTRGQQVTLSCSPISGHRSVSWYQQTPGQGLQFLFEYFSETQRNKGNFPGRFSGRQFSNSRSEMNVSTLELGDSALYLCASSERDRGTGELFFGEGSRLTVL.

CDR3 sequence: CASSGRTGNYGYTF. CDR3 sequence (DNA): TGTGCCAGCAGTGGACGGACAGGGAACTATGGCTACACCTTC. The V gene is TRBV2, the J gene TRBJ1-2, with 8 bases lining up with TRBD1. The germline CDR1 and CDR2 sequences are SNHLY and FYNNEI. This CDR3 is 14 amino acids long. The junction had 3 bases not matched to a gene; V was cut back by 4 bases and J by 2 bases.

J is TRBJ1-2 and V is TRBV29-1, with TRBD1 matching over 10 bases. There are 14 residues in the CDR3. Unmatched junction bases numbered 10, after V lost 6 bases and J lost 6 bases. Germline values: CDR1 SQVTM, CDR2 ANQGSEA. The CDR3 here is CSVTGQGSFDGYTF. The DNA of the CDR3 is TGCAGCGTGACGGGACAGGGGTCTTTTGATGGCTACACCTTC.

The rearrangement joins TRBV2 to TRBJ2-7, with D uncertain. The CDR3 is 14 amino acids. Trimming removed 2 bases at V and 1 base at J, with 9 bases between. Germline V CDR1 and CDR2: SNHLY, FYNNEI. CDR3 loop: CASSETVVSYEQYF. In nucleotides, the CDR3 is TGTGCCAGCAGTGAAACGGTCGTATCCTACGAGCAGTACTTC.

The chain links TRBV6-5 to TRBJ1-2, with 9 positions matching TRBD1. The V gene end was trimmed by 7 bases and the J gene end by 7 bases; junction bases not matched to a gene: 7. CDR3 length: 13 residues. Germline CDR1 MNHEY, CDR2 SVGAGI. In nucleotides, the CDR3 is TGTGCCAGCAAGGACAGGGGAGTCTCTGGCTACACCTTC. Translated: CASKDRGVSGYTF.

The chain carries TRBV2 and TRBJ1-1; D is perhaps TRBD1 (6 bases). CDR3 size: 14 residues. Germline CDR1 reads SNHLY; CDR2 reads FYNNEI. The V end lost 1 base, the J end lost 6 bases, and 12 bases lay between the germline ends. The DNA for the CDR3 is TGTGCCAGCAGTGAAGGGGCAGGGGCCGCTGAAGCTTTCTTT. Encoded protein: CASSEGAGAAEAFF.

This chain uses TRBV9 with TRBJ2-7, with D unclear. V lost 0 bases to trimming and J lost 0 bases, with 7 bases between them. The CDR3 extends over 14 amino acids. Looked up from germline, CDR1 is SGDLS and CDR2 is YYNGEE. DNA for the CDR3: TGTGCCAGCAGCGTAGACGAGAACTCCTACGAGCAGTACTTC. Protein sequence: CASSVDENSYEQYF.

This sequence joins TRBV13 and TRBJ2-1; D uncertain. V lost 1 base and J 1 base, leaving 2 bases between the germline ends. Germline V gene sequence: CDR1 PRHDT, CDR2 FYEKMQ (reference sequence). CDR3 length equals 13 residues. CDR3 DNA sequence: TGTGCCAGCAGCTTAGCGTCCTACAATGAGCAGTTCTTC. It translates to CASSLASYNEQFF.

The chain is built from TRBV2 and TRBJ1-3, with 7 bases matching TRBD1. The CDR3 has 13 amino acids. Per germline, CDR1 SNHLY and CDR2 FYNNEI. V lost 5 bases, J lost 6 bases, and 4 bases stayed unmatched. The CDR3 region has the DNA TGTGCCAGCAGTCCTCAGGGGGAAAACACCATATATTTT. It specifies CASSPQGENTIYF.

This clone was counted a single time. The genes are TRBV27 and TRBJ2-3, with 7 bases fitting TRBD2. Germline V lookup: CDR1 MNHEY, CDR2 SMNVEV (reference sequence). This CDR3 comprises 19 residues. The junction had 18 bases not matched to a gene; V was cut back by 5 bases and J by 1 base. This CDR3 reads CASSPTRLLAGVGTDTQYF. CDR3 DNA: TGTGCCAGCAGTCCTACCCGCTTGTTGGCGGGGGTAGGCACAGATACGCAGTATTTT.

This chain links TRBV7-9 with TRBJ2-7; TRBD1 aligns across 7 bases. CDR3 length: 12 amino acids. CDR1 and CDR2 (germline): SEHNR, FQNEAQ (reference sequence). V gave up 8 bases and J gave up 4 bases; unmatched junction bases: 5. The CDR3 DNA is TGTGCCAGCCAGGGACAGAATTACGAGCAGTACTTC. Its translation: CASQGQNYEQYF. The full variable domain, its missing parts supplied by reference TRBV7-9 and TRBJ2-7, is DTGVSQNPRHKITKRGQNVTFRCDPISEHNRLYWYRQTLGQGPEFLTYFQNEAQLEKSRLLSDRFSAERPKGSFSTLEIQRTEQGDSAMYLCASQGQNYEQYFGPGTRLTVT.

This rearrangement joins TRBV18 to TRBJ1-6; 7 positions agree with TRBD1. This CDR3 comprises 16 residues. V shed 1 base, J shed 4 bases, and the junction held 4 bases outside the gene matches. From germline, CDR1 is KGHSH and CDR2 LQKENI. The chain's CDR3 is CASSPRAGGYNSPLHF. CDR3 DNA sequence: TGTGCCAGCTCACCACGAGCAGGGGGATATAATTCACCCCTCCACTTT.

The genes are TRBV29-1 and TRBJ2-7, with D perhaps matching TRBD2 (5 bases). V lost 7 bases and J lost 5, with 15 bases in between. This CDR3 is 12 amino acids long. Germline V gene lookup returns CDR1 SQVTM and CDR2 ANQGSEA. CDR3 amino acids: CSGRLGRDEQYF. CDR3 nucleotide sequence: TGCAGCGGGAGGCTTGGGCGCGACGAGCAGTACTTC.

The CDR3 DNA is TGTGCCAGCAGCCCTCCAATGCGACTAGCGGTATACAATGAGCAGTTCTTC. It specifies CASSPPMRLAVYNEQFF. V is TRBV7-9 and J is TRBJ2-1; 9 bases fit TRBD2. The trim removed 5 bases at V and 4 bases at J, leaving 12 bases unmatched. The CDR3 is 17 amino acids. The V gene's germline CDR1 is SEHNR and CDR2 FQNEAQ (reference sequence). Full variable domain (outside the CDR3, taken from reference TRBV7-9 and TRBJ2-1): DTGVSQNPRHKITKRGQNVTFRCDPISEHNRLYWYRQTLGQGPEFLTYFQNEAQLEKSRLLSDRFSAERPKGSFSTLEIQRTEQGDSAMYLCASSPPMRLAVYNEQFFGPGTRLTVL.

V usage is TRBV10-2 and J usage is TRBJ1-1; D possibly corresponds to TRBD1 (5 bases). The CDR3 is 15 amino acids. Trimming removed 4 bases from V and 3 bases from J, with 15 bases in between. Per germline, CDR1 WSHSY and CDR2 SAAADI. As DNA, the CDR3 is TGCGCCAGCAGTGTTCCGGAAAAAGGGGACACTGAAGCTTTCTTT. Amino acids: CASSVPEKGDTEAFF.

The chain links TRBV5-4 to TRBJ1-3; D unresolved. The CDR3 contains 15 residues. V was trimmed by 0 bases and J by 0 bases, leaving 7 bases between them. In germline, CDR1 is SGHNT, CDR2 YYREEE (reference sequence). In DNA, the CDR3 is TGTGCCAGCAGCTTGGGCGGGAACTCTGGAAACACCATATATTTT. Protein: CASSLGGNSGNTIYF.

The chain joins TRBV28 to TRBJ1-1, with 10 bases aligning to TRBD1. Germline assignment: CDR1 MDHEN and CDR2 SYDVKM. This CDR3 is built from 15 residues. V was clipped by 4 bases and J by 5 bases; unmatched bases: 7. The CDR3 DNA follows: TGTGCCAGCAGTTCCGGGACAGGGGCGGAAACTGAAGCTTTCTTT. Protein sequence: CASSSGTGAETEAFF.

The chain employs TRBV2 and TRBJ1-5; TRBD1 matches 7 bases. V dropped 6 bases and J dropped 7; count of bases not matched to a gene: 9. The CDR3 covers 14 residues. In germline, CDR1 is SNHLY, CDR2 FYNNEI. This CDR3 is CASSETGSGQPQHF. CDR3 DNA sequence: TGTGCCAGCAGCGAGACAGGGTCGGGGCAGCCCCAGCATTTT.